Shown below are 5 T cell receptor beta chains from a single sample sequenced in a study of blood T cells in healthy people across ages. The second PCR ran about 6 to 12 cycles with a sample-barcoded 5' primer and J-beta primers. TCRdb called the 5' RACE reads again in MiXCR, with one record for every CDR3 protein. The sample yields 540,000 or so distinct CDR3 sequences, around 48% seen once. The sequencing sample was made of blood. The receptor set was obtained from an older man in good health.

The CDR3: CASSLGPGVGTDTQYF. CDR3 coding DNA: TGTGCCAGCAGCTTAGGCCCGGGAGTGGGGACAGATACGCAGTATTTT. The chain couples TRBV7-2 to TRBJ2-3, with D possibly TRBD2 on 6 matching bases. From germline, CDR1 is SGHTA and CDR2 FQGNSA. Trimming stripped 1 base from V and 3 bases from J, with 14 bases between. The CDR3 is made up of 16 amino acids.

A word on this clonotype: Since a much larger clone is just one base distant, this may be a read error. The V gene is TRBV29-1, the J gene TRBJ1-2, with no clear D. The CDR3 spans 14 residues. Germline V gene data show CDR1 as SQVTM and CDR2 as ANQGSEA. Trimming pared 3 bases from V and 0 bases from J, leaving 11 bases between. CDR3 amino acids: CSVEIFSPNYGYTF. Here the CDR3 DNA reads TGCAGCGTTGAGATCTTCAGTCCTAACTATGGCTACACCTTC.

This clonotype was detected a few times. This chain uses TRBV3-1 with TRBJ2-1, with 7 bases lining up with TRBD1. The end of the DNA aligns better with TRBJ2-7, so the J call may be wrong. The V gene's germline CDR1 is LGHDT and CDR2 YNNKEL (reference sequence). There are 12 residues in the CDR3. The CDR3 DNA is TGTGCCAGCAGAAGAGGGGGCGACGAGCAGTACTTC. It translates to CASRRGGDEQYF.

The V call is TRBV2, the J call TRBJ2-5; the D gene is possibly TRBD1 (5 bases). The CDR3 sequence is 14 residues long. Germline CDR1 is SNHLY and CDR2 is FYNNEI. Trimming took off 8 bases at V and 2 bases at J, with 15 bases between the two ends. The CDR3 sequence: CASWGRFLQETQYF. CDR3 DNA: TGTGCCAGCTGGGGCCGGTTCTTACAAGAGACCCAGTACTTC.

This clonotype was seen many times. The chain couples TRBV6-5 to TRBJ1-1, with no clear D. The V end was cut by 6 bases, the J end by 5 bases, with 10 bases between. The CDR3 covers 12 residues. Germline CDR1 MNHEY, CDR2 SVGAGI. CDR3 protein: CASSLDGTEAFF. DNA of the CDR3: TGTGCCAGCAGCCTCGATGGGACTGAAGCTTTCTTT.